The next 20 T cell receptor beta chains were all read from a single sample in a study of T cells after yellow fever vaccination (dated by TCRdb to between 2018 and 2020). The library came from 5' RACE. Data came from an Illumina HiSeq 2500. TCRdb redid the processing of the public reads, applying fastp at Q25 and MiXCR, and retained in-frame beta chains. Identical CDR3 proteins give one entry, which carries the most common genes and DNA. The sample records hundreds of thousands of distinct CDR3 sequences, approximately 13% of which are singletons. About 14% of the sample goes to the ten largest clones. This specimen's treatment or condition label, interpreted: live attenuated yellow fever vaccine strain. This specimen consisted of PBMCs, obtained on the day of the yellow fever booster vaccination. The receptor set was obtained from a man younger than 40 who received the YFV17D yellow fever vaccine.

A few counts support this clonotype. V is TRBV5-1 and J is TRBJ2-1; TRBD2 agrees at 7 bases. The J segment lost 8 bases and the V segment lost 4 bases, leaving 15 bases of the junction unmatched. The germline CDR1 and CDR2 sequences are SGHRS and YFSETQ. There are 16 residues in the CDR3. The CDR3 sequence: CASSPSREVRSHEQFF. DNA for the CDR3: TGCGCCAGCAGCCCTTCCCGGGAGGTTCGTTCCCATGAGCAGTTCTTC.

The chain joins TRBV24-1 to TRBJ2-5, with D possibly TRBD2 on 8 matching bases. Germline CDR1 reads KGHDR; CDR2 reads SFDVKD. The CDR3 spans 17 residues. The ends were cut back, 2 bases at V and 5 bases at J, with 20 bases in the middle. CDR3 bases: TGTGCCACCAGTGATTCGGGAGGGGGCCATAAGGAGGAGACCCAGTACTTC. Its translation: CATSDSGGGHKEETQYF.

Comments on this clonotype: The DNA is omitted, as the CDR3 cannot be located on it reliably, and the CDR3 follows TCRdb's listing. CDR3 sequence reads: CASILDDLFATFGIDEQFF. The chain uses TRBV27 and TRBJ2-1. The CDR3 region is 19 residues in length, termini included. Germline V gives CDR1 MNHEY, CDR2 SMNVEV (reference sequence).

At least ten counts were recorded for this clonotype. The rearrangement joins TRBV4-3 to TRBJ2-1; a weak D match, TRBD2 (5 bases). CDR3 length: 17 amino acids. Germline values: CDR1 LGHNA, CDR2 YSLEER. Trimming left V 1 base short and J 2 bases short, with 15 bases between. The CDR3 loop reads CASSQAETARAYNEQFF. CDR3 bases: TGCGCCAGCAGCCAAGCCGAAACGGCGAGGGCCTACAATGAGCAGTTCTTC.

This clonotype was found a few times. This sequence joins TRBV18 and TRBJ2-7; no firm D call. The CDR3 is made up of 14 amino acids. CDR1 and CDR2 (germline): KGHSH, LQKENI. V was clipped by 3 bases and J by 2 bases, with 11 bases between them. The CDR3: CASSPFGSTYEQYF. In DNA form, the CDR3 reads TGTGCCAGCTCACCTTTTGGGTCTACCTACGAGCAGTACTTC.

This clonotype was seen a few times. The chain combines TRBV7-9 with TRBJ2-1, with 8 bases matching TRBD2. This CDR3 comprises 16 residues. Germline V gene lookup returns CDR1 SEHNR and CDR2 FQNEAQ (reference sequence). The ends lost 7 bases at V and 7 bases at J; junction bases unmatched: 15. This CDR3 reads CASTPRTSSGSNEQFF. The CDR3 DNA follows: TGTGCCAGCACCCCCCGGACTAGCAGCGGGAGTAATGAGCAGTTCTTC.

This CDR3 reads CASSLKNTDTQYF. CDR3 coding DNA: TGTGCCAGCAGCTTGAAAAACACAGATACGCAGTATTTT. The chain links TRBV7-3 to TRBJ2-3; D is unresolved. Germline CDR1 is SGHTA and CDR2 is FQGTGA. The germline V and J ends were trimmed by 3 bases and 2 bases, with 6 bases remaining between them. This CDR3 is built from 13 residues.

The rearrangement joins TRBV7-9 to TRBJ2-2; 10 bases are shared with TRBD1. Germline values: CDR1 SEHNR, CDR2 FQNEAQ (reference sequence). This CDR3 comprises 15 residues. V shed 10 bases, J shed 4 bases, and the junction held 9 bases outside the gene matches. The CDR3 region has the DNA TGTGCCACCAACGAGGGACAGGGGATCACCGGGGAGCTGTTTTTT. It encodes CATNEGQGITGELFF.

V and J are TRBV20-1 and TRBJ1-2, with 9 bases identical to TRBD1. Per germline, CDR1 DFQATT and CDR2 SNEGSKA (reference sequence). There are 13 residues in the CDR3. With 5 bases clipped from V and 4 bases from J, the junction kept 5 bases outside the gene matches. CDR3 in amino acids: CSAADRGSYGYTF. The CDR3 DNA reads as TGCAGTGCTGCGGACAGGGGTAGCTATGGCTACACCTTC.

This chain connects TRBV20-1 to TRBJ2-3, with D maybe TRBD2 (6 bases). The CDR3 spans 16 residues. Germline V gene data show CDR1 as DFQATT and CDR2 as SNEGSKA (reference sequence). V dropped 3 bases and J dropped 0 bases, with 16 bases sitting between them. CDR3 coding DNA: TGCAGTGCTAGGGGCTTTAGCGGAACTAGCACAGATACGCAGTATTTT. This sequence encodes CSARGFSGTSTDTQYF.

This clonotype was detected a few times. CDR3 in DNA: TGTGCCAGTAGTATCCCCCTGGGAGAGAGATCCTACGAGCAGTACTTC. Protein: CASSIPLGERSYEQYF. The chain uses TRBV19 and TRBJ2-7, with D perhaps TRBD2 (5 bases). Germline V gene data show CDR1 as LNHDA and CDR2 as SQIVND (reference sequence). Trimming removed 3 bases at V and 1 base at J, with 16 bases between. This CDR3 comprises 16 residues.

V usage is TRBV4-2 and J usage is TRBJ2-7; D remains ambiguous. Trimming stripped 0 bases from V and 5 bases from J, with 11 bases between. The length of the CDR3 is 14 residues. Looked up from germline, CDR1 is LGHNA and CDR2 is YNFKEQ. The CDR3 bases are TGTGCCAGCAGCCAAGAAAATGGGTACGACGAGCAGTACTTC. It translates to CASSQENGYDEQYF.

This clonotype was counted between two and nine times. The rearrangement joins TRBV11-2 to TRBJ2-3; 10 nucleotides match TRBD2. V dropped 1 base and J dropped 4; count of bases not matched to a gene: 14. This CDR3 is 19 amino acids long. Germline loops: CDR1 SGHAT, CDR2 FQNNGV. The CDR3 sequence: CASSLVVGMSGRAADTQYF. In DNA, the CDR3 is TGTGCCAGCAGCTTAGTGGTTGGCATGAGCGGGAGGGCCGCAGATACGCAGTATTTT.

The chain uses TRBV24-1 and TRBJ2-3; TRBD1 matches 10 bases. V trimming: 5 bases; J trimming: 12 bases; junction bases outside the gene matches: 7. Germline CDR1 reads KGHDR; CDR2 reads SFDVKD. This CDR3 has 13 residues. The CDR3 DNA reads TGTGCCACCAGTGGTGTGGGACAGGGGCCCCAGTATTTT. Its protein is CATSGVGQGPQYF.

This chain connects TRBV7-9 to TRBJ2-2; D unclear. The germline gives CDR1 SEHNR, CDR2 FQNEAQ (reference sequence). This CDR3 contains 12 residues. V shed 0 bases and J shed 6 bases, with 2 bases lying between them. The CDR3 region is CASSLAPGELFF. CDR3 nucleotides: TGTGCCAGCAGCTTAGCCCCCGGGGAGCTGTTTTTT.

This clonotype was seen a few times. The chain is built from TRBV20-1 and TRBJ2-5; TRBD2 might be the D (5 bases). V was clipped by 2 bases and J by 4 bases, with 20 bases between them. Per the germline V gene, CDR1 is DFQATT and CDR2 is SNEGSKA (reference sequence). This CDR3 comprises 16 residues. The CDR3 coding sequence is TGCAGTGCTAGACCAATGATGGACGGGGTTAGAGAGACCCAGTACTTC. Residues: CSARPMMDGVRETQYF.

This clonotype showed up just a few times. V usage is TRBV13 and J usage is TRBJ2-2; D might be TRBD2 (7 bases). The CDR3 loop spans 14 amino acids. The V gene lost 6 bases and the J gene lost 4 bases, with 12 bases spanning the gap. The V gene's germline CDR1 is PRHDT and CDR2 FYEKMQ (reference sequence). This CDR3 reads CASRPRGLTGELFF. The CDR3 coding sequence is TGTGCCAGCAGGCCGCGGGGGCTCACCGGGGAGCTGTTTTTT.

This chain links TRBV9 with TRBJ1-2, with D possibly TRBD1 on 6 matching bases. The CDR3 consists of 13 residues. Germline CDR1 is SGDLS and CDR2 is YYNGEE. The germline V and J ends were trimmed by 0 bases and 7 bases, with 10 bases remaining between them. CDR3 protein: CASSVGGHLGYTF. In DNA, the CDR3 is TGTGCCAGCAGCGTAGGGGGACATCTTGGCTACACCTTC.

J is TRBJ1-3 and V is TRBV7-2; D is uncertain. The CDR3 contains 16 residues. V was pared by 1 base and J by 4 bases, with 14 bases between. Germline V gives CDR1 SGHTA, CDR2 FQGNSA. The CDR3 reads CASSLVGQAQGNTIYF. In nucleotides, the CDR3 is TGTGCCAGCAGCTTAGTCGGCCAGGCCCAAGGAAACACCATATATTTT.

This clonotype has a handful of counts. The CDR3 DNA reads as TGTGCCTGGAGTGGGCTTTTGAACACTGAAGCTTTCTTT. Translation gives CAWSGLLNTEAFF. V gene TRBV30 combines with J gene TRBJ1-1; the D is unclear. V lost 1 base to trimming and J lost 0 bases, with 6 bases between them. CDR1 is GTSNPN and CDR2 is SVGIG in the germline V gene (reference sequence). This CDR3 comprises 13 residues.